The 3 T cell receptor beta chains listed next were all sequenced from one sample in a study of T cell repertoires in cytomegalovirus infection. TCRdb re-derived calls from the reads in MiXCR, one entry per CDR3 protein. The profile shows 490,000 or so distinct CDR3 sequences, about 11% of them singletons. The sequenced sample consisted of PBMCs. The origin of the receptors is a human donor in good health (CMV status not recorded). Some clones in this sample may be carry-over from other donors' samples.

In its sample, this clonotype was seen a few times. The V call is TRBV7-9, the J call TRBJ1-2, with D hard to call. Germline loops: CDR1 SEHNR, CDR2 FQNEAQ (reference sequence). The V gene lost 5 bases and the J gene lost 6 bases, with 13 bases spanning the gap. The CDR3 is made up of 13 amino acids. The chain's CDR3 is CASSLLLGDGYTF. CDR3 sequence (DNA): TGTGCCAGCAGCCTCCTTTTGGGAGATGGCTACACCTTC.

This clonotype was counted many times. The chain couples TRBV7-2 to TRBJ1-2, with TRBD1 as a possible D gene (5 bases). V was cut by 3 bases and J by 7 bases, with 12 bases left in between. The CDR3 is 13 residues long. Per the germline V gene, CDR1 is SGHTA and CDR2 is FQGNSA. The CDR3 DNA reads as TGTGCCAGCAGCTTCACGGGGCAGTCTGGCTACACCTTC. It codes for CASSFTGQSGYTF.

There are a few counts of this clonotype. The gene calls are TRBV29-1 and TRBJ2-5; TRBD2 matches 9 bases. The J segment lost 5 bases and the V segment lost 6 bases, leaving 7 bases of the junction unmatched. This CDR3 spans 13 amino acids. From germline, CDR1 is SQVTM and CDR2 ANQGSEA. The CDR3 here is CSVDNLAGETQYF. The CDR3 DNA reads as TGCAGCGTCGATAACCTAGCGGGGGAGACCCAGTACTTC.